This T cell receptor (beta chain) was sequenced during a study of tumour-infiltrating T cells in Burkitt lymphoma. Germline loops: CDR1 SGHNT, CDR2 YYREEE (reference sequence). The CDR3 is made up of 14 amino acids. Trimming took 8 bases from V and 1 from J, leaving 10 bases between them. Repertoires were generated with immunoSEQ multiplex PCR, while TCRdb's copy carries only in-frame clones and drops some. The table shows about 2,200 clones, with over 70% occurring only once. The TCR was taken from a human donor with diffuse large B-cell lymphoma. Material for sequencing was tumor tissue. The chain couples TRBV5-4 to TRBJ2-6, with D unresolved. CDR3 in amino acids: CASLYSSGANVLTF. The CDR3 DNA sequence: TGTGCCAGTCTTTACTCGTCTGGGGCCAACGTCCTGACTTTC.